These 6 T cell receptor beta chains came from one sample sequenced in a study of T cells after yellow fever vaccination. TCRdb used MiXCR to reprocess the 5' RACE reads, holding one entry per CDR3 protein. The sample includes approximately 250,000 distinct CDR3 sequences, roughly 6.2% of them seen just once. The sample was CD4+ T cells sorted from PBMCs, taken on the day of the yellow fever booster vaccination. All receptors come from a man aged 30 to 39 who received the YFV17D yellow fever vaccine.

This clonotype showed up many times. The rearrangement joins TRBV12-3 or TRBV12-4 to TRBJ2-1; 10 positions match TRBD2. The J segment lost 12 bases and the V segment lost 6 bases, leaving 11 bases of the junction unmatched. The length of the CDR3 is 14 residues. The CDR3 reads CASRSSGSMALQFF. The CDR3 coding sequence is TGTGCCAGCAGATCTAGCGGGAGTATGGCTCTGCAGTTCTTC.

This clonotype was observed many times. Here the CDR3 reads CASSRGAYGYTF. The CDR3 nucleotides are TGTGCCAGTAGCAGGGGGGCCTATGGCTACACCTTC. This chain uses TRBV19 with TRBJ1-2; 7 nucleotides agree with TRBD1. Losses at the gene ends were 6 bases for V and 4 bases for J; bases not matched to a gene: 2. Per the germline V gene, CDR1 is LNHDA and CDR2 is SQIVND (reference sequence). There are 12 residues in the CDR3.

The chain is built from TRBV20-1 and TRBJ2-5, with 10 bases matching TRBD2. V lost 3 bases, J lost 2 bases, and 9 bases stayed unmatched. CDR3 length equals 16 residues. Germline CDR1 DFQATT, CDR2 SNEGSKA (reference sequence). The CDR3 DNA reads TGCAGTGCTAGTCCCCAACTAGCGGGATTACAAGAGACCCAGTACTTC. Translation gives CSASPQLAGLQETQYF.

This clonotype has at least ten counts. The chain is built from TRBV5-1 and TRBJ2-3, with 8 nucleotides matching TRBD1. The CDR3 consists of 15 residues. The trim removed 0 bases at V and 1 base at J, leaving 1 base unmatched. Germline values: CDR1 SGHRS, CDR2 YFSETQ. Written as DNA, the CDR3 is TGCGCCAGCAGCTTGGAGGGACAGGGCACAGATACGCAGTATTTT. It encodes CASSLEGQGTDTQYF.

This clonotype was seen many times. This CDR3 reads CASSLGGVKELFF. The CDR3 DNA reads TGTGCCAGCTCCCTCGGGGGGGTCAAGGAGCTGTTTTTT. The chain carries TRBV12-3 or TRBV12-4 and TRBJ2-2, with 8 bases fitting TRBD2. Trimming removed 8 bases from V and 10 bases from J; junction bases left unmatched: 9. The CDR3 spans 13 residues.

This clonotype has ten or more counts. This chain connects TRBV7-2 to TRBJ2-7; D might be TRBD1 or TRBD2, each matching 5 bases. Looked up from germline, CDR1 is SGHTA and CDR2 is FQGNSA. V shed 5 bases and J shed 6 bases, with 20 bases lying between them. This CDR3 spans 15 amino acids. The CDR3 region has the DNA TGTGCCAGCAGCCGGGGCCTCGCCCGGATGGTCGAGCAGTACTTC. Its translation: CASSRGLARMVEQYF. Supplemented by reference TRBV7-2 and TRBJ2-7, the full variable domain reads GAGVSQSPSNKVTEKGKDVELRCDPISGHTALYWYRQSLGQGLEFLIYFQGNSAPDKSGLPSDRFSAERTGGSVSTLTIQRTQQEDSAVYLCASSRGLARMVEQYFGPGTRLTVT.